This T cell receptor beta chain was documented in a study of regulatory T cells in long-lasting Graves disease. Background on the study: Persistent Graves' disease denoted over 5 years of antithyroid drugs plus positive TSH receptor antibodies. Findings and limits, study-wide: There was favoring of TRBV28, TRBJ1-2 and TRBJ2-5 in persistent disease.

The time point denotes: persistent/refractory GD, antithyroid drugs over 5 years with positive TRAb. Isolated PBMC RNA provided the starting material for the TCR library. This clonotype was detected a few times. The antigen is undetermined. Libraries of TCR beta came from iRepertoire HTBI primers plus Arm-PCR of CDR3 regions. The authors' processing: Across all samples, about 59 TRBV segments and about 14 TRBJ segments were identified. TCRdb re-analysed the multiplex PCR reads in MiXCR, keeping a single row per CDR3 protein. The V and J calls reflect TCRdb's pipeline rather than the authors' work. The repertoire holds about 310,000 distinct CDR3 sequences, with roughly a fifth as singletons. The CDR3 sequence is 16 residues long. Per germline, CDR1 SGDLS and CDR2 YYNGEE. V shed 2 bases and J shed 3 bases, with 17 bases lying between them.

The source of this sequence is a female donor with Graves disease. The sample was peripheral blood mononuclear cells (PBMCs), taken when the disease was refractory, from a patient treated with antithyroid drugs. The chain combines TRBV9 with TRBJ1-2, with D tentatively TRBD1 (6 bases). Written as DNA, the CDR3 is TGTGCCAGCAGCGTGGAGCGGGCAGGGGAATACTATGGCTACACCTTC. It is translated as CASSVERAGEYYGYTF.